The source of this T cell receptor beta chain is a study of tumor-infiltrating lymphocytes in primary liver carcinoma. Overall study: Spanning 30 to 69 years of age, the patients were men and women.

Study-level points and caveats: In tumor-adjacent and tumor-blood pairs, overlap was lower than in tumor region pairs.

RNA isolated from unsorted whole blood supplied the blood RNA, with germline DNA also extracted. Synthesis of TCR beta cDNA was carried out from 450 to 500 ng total RNA with a constant-region primer. Libraries for TCR beta were built through three nested multiplex PCR rounds, which together made up a slightly modified ARM-PCR procedure. With TRBV1-TRBV30 forward primers and a C-beta reverse primer, the first two PCR rounds were run for about 10 cycles each. TCRdb itself ran the multiplex PCR reads through MiXCR, one entry per CDR3 protein. This table holds 300,000 to 350,000 distinct CDR3 sequences, about two thirds found once. The CDR3 loop spans 17 amino acids. Germline values: CDR1 DFQATT, CDR2 SNEGSKA (reference sequence). The J segment lost 3 bases and the V segment lost 1 base, leaving 14 bases of the junction unmatched. Details on this clonotype: Its cognate antigen is unknown.

The sequence derives from a man aged 40-49 years with primary liver carcinoma and hepatitis B virus infection. The J gene is TRBJ2-7, the V gene TRBV20-1, with 8 bases that match TRBD2. The sample was peripheral blood. The DNA of the CDR3 is TGCAGTGCTAGAGGAACCGCGAAAGCGGGAGCCCACTACGAGCAGTACTTC. This sequence encodes CSARGTAKAGAHYEQYF.